What follows are 11 T cell receptor beta chains derived from one specimen sequenced in a study of shared clonotypes between healthy human individuals. Sequenced by immunoSEQ multiplex PCR; TCRdb stores in-frame clones only, minus some. Here the sample spans some 2,500,000 clones, about 90% being singletons. The sample taken for sequencing was naive CD4+ T cells from PBMCs. Subset indicated: CD45RA+ positively selected. The receptors shown here come from a young man in good health. Some clones in this sample may be carry-over from other donors' samples.

This chain joins TRBV5-1 and TRBJ1-1; D not certain. Per the germline V gene, CDR1 is SGHRS and CDR2 is YFSETQ. This CDR3 has 14 amino acids. Trimming cost V 0 bases and J 4 bases, with 10 bases left between them. CDR3 in DNA: TGCGCCAGCAGCTTGGCTACTTTAGGCACTGAAGCTTTCTTT. This gives the protein CASSLATLGTEAFF.

V gene TRBV2 combines with J gene TRBJ2-5; TRBD2 agrees at 16 bases. With V trimmed by 7 bases and J by 5 bases, 7 bases remained unmatched. Per the germline V gene, CDR1 is SNHLY and CDR2 is FYNNEI. This CDR3 contains 16 residues. The CDR3 loop reads CASTPAGLAGGETQYF. DNA of the CDR3: TGTGCCAGCACCCCAGCGGGACTAGCGGGAGGGGAGACCCAGTACTTC. The variable domain in full, completed from reference TRBV2 and TRBJ2-5, reads EPEVTQTPSHQVTQMGQEVILRCVPISNHLYFYWYRQILGQKVEFLVSFYNNEISEKSEIFDDQFSVERPDGSNFTLKIRSTKLEDSAMYFCASTPAGLAGGETQYFGPGTRLLVL.

As to this clone: The junction and the germline gene differ at one end; a read error may be behind it. The chain joins TRBV7-8 to TRBJ2-7; D gene uncertain. The CDR3 is 14 amino acids. From germline, CDR1 is SGHVS and CDR2 FQNEAQ. The CDR3 DNA reads TGCGCCAGCAGCCAAGTAAGGCAGAACTACGAGCAGTACTTC. It yields the protein CASSQVRQNYEQYF.

This chain links TRBV28 with TRBJ2-7, with TRBD1 identical over 8 bases. The germline CDR1 and CDR2 sequences are MDHEN and SYDVKM. V gave up 4 bases and J gave up 8 bases; unmatched junction bases: 16. This CDR3 has 16 residues. DNA of the CDR3: TGTGCCAGCAGTTCCCTACGCGGAGCAGGGGGCGGTCAGCAGTACTTC. It translates to CASSSLRGAGGGQQYF.

V is TRBV6-5 and J is TRBJ2-5, with 12 bases lining up with TRBD2. The CDR3 has 16 residues. The germline V gene has CDR1 MNHEY and CDR2 SVGAGI. V shed 2 bases, J shed 7 bases, and the junction held 8 bases outside the gene matches. The CDR3 DNA reads as TGTGCCAGCAGTTACCCTAGCGGGAGGGCAAGTTGGACCCAGTACTTC. It translates to CASSYPSGRASWTQYF.

The J gene is TRBJ2-1, the V gene TRBV2; no clear D. CDR1 SNHLY and CDR2 FYNNEI come from the germline V gene. The CDR3 loop spans 15 amino acids. V was trimmed by 3 bases and J by 3 bases, leaving 12 bases between them. The CDR3 coding sequence is TGTGCCAGCAGTGATCGGGCCATAATCTACAATGAGCAGTTCTTC. It is translated as CASSDRAIIYNEQFF.

V gene TRBV28 combines with J gene TRBJ1-1; 9 bases are a match to TRBD1. The CDR3 extends over 16 amino acids. J gave up 1 base and V 0 bases, and 3 bases lay outside the gene matches. Germline CDR1 and CDR2: MDHEN and SYDVKM. Here the CDR3 reads CASSLWWTGENTEAFF. In DNA, the CDR3 is TGTGCCAGCAGTTTATGGTGGACAGGGGAGAACACTGAAGCTTTCTTT.

V gene TRBV25-1 combines with J gene TRBJ2-1; TRBD2 might be the D (5 bases). The germline V and J ends were trimmed by 5 bases and 8 bases, with 19 bases remaining between them. The CDR3 totals 15 residues. The V gene's germline CDR1 is MGHDK and CDR2 SYGVNS. CDR3 loop: CASSYKPRDGDEQFF. The CDR3 nucleotides are TGTGCCAGCAGTTACAAGCCCCGGGATGGAGATGAGCAGTTCTTC.

The chain employs TRBV4-1 and TRBJ2-5; weak D call: TRBD2 (5 bases). The CDR3 sequence is 17 residues long. V lost 4 bases to trimming and J lost 5 bases, with 23 bases between them. Germline CDR1 is MGHRA and CDR2 is YSYEKL. The CDR3 spells CASSPVLLPGSLETQYF. The DNA for the CDR3 is TGCGCCAGCAGCCCCGTTTTGCTTCCTGGGAGTTTGGAGACCCAGTACTTC.

This rearrangement joins TRBV9 to TRBJ2-1; D remains ambiguous. Between the trimmed V and J ends, which lost 3 bases and 6 bases, there was a span of 10 bases. This CDR3 spans 13 amino acids. Germline V gives CDR1 SGDLS, CDR2 YYNGEE. The CDR3 spells CASSEGVINEQFF. The CDR3 DNA reads as TGTGCCAGCAGCGAGGGTGTTATCAATGAGCAGTTCTTC.

This clone was picked up one time. V usage is TRBV7-8 and J usage is TRBJ2-3; D unclear. The CDR3 runs to 16 residues. Germline assignment: CDR1 SGHVS and CDR2 FQNEAQ. The ends were cut back, 5 bases at V and 2 bases at J, with 17 bases in the middle. This CDR3 is CASSRTRQPNTDTQYF. The CDR3 DNA sequence: TGTGCCAGCAGCAGAACACGACAACCAAACACAGATACGCAGTATTTT.